These 21 T cell receptor beta chains share one sample of origin, sequenced in a study of shared clonotypes between healthy human individuals. The method was immunoSEQ multiplex PCR; TCRdb's version includes in-frame clones alone and lacks a portion of them. Found here are about 2.5 million clones, about nine tenths of them singletons; the top ten hold roughly 0.34%. The sample was naive CD4+ T cells from PBMCs. Subset reported: CD45RA+ positively selected. These receptors were obtained from a man younger than 35 in good health. Some clones in this sample may be carry-over from other donors' samples.

This chain connects TRBV7-3 to TRBJ2-5; the D gene could be TRBD1 or TRBD2 (5 bases each). The germline V gene has CDR1 SGHTA and CDR2 FQGTGA. The CDR3 totals 15 residues. V was clipped by 3 bases and J by 5 bases, with 16 bases between them. As DNA, the CDR3 is TGTGCCAGCAGCTTCTTGTCGGGACGATTGGAGACCCAGTACTTC. It encodes CASSFLSGRLETQYF.

The chain couples TRBV5-8 to TRBJ1-3; 8 bases map to TRBD1. The CDR3 consists of 18 residues. V was pared by 1 base and J by 0 bases, with 9 bases of the junction left unmatched. Germline-derived CDR1 and CDR2 are SGHTS and YDEGEE. The CDR3 coding sequence is TGTGCCAGCAGCTTGCATTATGGGACAGGAGTCTCTGGAAACACCATATATTTT. This sequence encodes CASSLHYGTGVSGNTIYF.

The chain has TRBV7-9 and TRBJ2-7; 12 bases line up with TRBD1. The V gene end was trimmed by 5 bases and the J gene end by 4 bases; junction bases not matched to a gene: 9. CDR1 is SEHNR, CDR2 FQNEAQ, per germline (reference sequence). The CDR3 is 16 residues long. The CDR3 DNA sequence: TGTGCCAGCAGCCCACCCGGGGGACAGGGGGCTTACGAGCAGTACTTC. Its protein is CASSPPGGQGAYEQYF.

This rearrangement joins TRBV5-1 to TRBJ1-4, with D unclear. The CDR3 loop spans 15 amino acids. Trimming removed 4 bases from V and 8 bases from J, with 18 bases in between. Per the germline V gene, CDR1 is SGHRS and CDR2 is YFSETQ. The CDR3 region has the DNA TGCGCCAGCAGCCCGCTTCCCGGTAGTCTCGAAAAACTGTTTTTT. This translates into CASSPLPGSLEKLFF.

The gene calls are TRBV12-1 and TRBJ2-1; the table assigns TRBD2, which was not confirmed against the DNA. TRBV12-1 is marked as a pseudogene. This CDR3 has 14 residues. The CDR3 spells CASSSESSYNEQFF. CDR3 in DNA: TGTGCCAGCAGCTCCGAGAGCTCCTACAATGAGCAGTTCTTC.

For the CDR3, the DNA is TGTGCCAGCAGGGAAAGAGTTACGGCCAACTACGAGCAGTACTTC. Amino acids: CASRERVTANYEQYF. The J gene is TRBJ2-7, the V gene TRBV4-2; D is undetermined. V gave up 6 bases and J gave up 3 bases, with 18 bases separating them. CDR1 and CDR2 (germline): LGHNA, YNFKEQ. The length of the CDR3 is 15 residues.

The chain employs TRBV28 and TRBJ1-5; D remains unclear. V gave up 4 bases and J gave up 6 bases, with 13 bases separating them. Germline lookup yields CDR1 MDHEN and CDR2 SYDVKM. CDR3 length: 14 amino acids. CDR3 loop: CASSSPPGGQPQHF. CDR3 bases: TGTGCCAGCAGTTCACCCCCAGGAGGTCAGCCCCAGCATTTT.

The rearrangement joins TRBV5-1 to TRBJ2-3, with TRBD2 matching 9 bases. The CDR3 length is 16 residues. CDR1 and CDR2 (germline): SGHRS, YFSETQ. After removal of 1 base from V and 6 bases from J, the junction contained 9 bases not matched to a gene. The CDR3 protein is CASSLRGRAGADTQYF. CDR3 nucleotides: TGCGCCAGCAGCTTGCGCGGGAGGGCCGGGGCGGATACGCAGTATTTT.

The J gene is TRBJ2-7, the V gene TRBV28; D is unclear. The germline V and J ends were trimmed by 3 bases and 1 base, with 10 bases remaining between them. The CDR3 spans 14 residues. The germline V gene encodes CDR1 MDHEN and CDR2 SYDVKM. CDR3 in DNA: TGTGCCAGCAGTTTTACGTCGACTTCCTACGAGCAGTACTTC. It encodes CASSFTSTSYEQYF.

The rearrangement uses TRBV15 and TRBJ2-3; possibly TRBD2 for D (5 bases). The germline V gene encodes CDR1 LNHNV and CDR2 YYDKDF (reference sequence). V shed 4 bases and J shed 6 bases, with 11 bases lying between them. The CDR3 contains 13 residues. CDR3 amino acids: CATSIGLFDTQYF. The CDR3 DNA sequence: TGTGCCACCAGCATCGGACTGTTTGATACGCAGTATTTT.

The rearrangement links TRBV6-1 to TRBJ2-5; TRBD1 matches 9 bases. This CDR3 contains 13 residues. CDR1 is MNHNS and CDR2 is SASEGT in the germline V gene. Germline trimming cut 6 bases from V and 7 bases from J; bases unmatched to any gene: 6. Here the CDR3 DNA reads TGTGCCAGCAGCCCGTCGGGACAGGGGACCCAGTACTTC. Translating it yields CASSPSGQGTQYF.

A single count supports this clone. The CDR3 loop reads CASIRDTLSYEQYF. DNA of the CDR3: TGCGCCAGCATCCGGGACACTTTATCCTACGAGCAGTACTTC. V gene TRBV10-2 combines with J gene TRBJ2-7; weak D call: TRBD1 (6 bases). There are 14 residues in the CDR3. V was pared by 7 bases and J by 1 base, with 14 bases between. The germline CDR1 and CDR2 sequences are WSHSY and SAAADI.

The genes are TRBV27 and TRBJ1-1; TRBD1 matches at 8 bases. Germline CDR1 is MNHEY and CDR2 is SMNVEV (reference sequence). V shed 0 bases, J shed 5 bases, and the junction held 8 bases outside the gene matches. CDR3 length: 16 residues. The CDR3 loop is CASSLSFEDRVTEAFF. CDR3 nucleotide sequence: TGTGCCAGCAGTTTATCTTTTGAGGACAGGGTGACTGAAGCTTTCTTT.

V and J are TRBV4-1 and TRBJ2-5; 8 nucleotides agree with TRBD1. Losses at the gene ends were 4 bases for V and 5 bases for J; bases not matched to a gene: 6. Germline assignment: CDR1 MGHRA and CDR2 YSYEKL. The CDR3 loop spans 14 amino acids. The CDR3 loop reads CASSRTGLRETQYF. For the CDR3, the DNA is TGCGCCAGCAGCCGGACAGGGTTAAGGGAGACCCAGTACTTC.

The J gene is TRBJ2-7, the V gene TRBV7-8, with unresolved D. V was clipped by 4 bases and J by 4 bases, with 14 bases between them. The CDR3 spans 14 residues. The V gene's germline CDR1 is SGHVS and CDR2 FQNEAQ. The DNA of the CDR3 is TGTGCCAGCAGCTCCATAGGAAGATTATACGAGCAGTACTTC. Protein sequence: CASSSIGRLYEQYF.

V gene TRBV18 combines with J gene TRBJ2-1; possibly TRBD2 for D (6 bases). The CDR3 is 16 residues long. From germline, CDR1 is KGHSH and CDR2 LQKENI. The germline V and J ends were trimmed by 0 bases and 6 bases, with 15 bases remaining between them. The DNA of the CDR3 is TGTGCCAGCTCACCACCGGCTAATTGGGACTCCAATGAGCAGTTCTTC. It specifies CASSPPANWDSNEQFF.

Notes on this clone: Within the sample, other DNA sequences also encode this same CDR3. V gene TRBV28 combines with J gene TRBJ1-5, with 10 nucleotides matching TRBD1. Trimming took 4 bases from V and 5 from J; bases not matched to a gene: 5. The germline V gene has CDR1 MDHEN and CDR2 SYDVKM. The CDR3 loop spans 15 amino acids. This CDR3 reads CASSSPGQGDQPQHF. The CDR3 coding sequence is TGTGCCAGCAGTTCTCCTGGACAGGGGGATCAGCCCCAGCATTTT.

The rearrangement joins TRBV5-5 to TRBJ2-2; D is possibly TRBD2 (5 bases). The CDR3 extends over 16 amino acids. Germline assignment: CDR1 SGHKS and CDR2 YYEKEE (reference sequence). With 0 bases removed from V and 6 bases from J, the gap between germline ends came to 15 bases. The CDR3 protein is CASSLVGGFRAGELFF. The CDR3 DNA reads as TGTGCCAGCAGCTTGGTAGGCGGGTTTAGGGCCGGGGAGCTGTTTTTT.

V usage is TRBV7-2 and J usage is TRBJ2-1; D ambiguous. The CDR3 length is 13 residues. Trimming removed 2 bases from V and 8 bases from J, with 10 bases in between. CDR1 SGHTA and CDR2 FQGNSA come from the germline V gene. CDR3 coding DNA: TGTGCCAGCAGCTTAAGGAAGTGGGATGAGCAGTTCTTC. It translates to CASSLRKWDEQFF.

The chain has TRBV14 and TRBJ2-4, with 8 bases identical to TRBD2. The ends lost 0 bases at V and 6 bases at J; junction bases unmatched: 4. The CDR3 covers 15 residues. Germline loops: CDR1 SGHDN, CDR2 FVKESK. Here the CDR3 DNA reads TGTGCCAGCAGCCAAGATGGACGGGGGGGAAACATTCAGTACTTC. This gives the protein CASSQDGRGGNIQYF.

The V call is TRBV11-2, the J call TRBJ2-2; D possibly corresponds to TRBD2 (6 bases). V gave up 4 bases and J gave up 7 bases, with 13 bases separating them. CDR3 length: 14 residues. The germline gives CDR1 SGHAT, CDR2 FQNNGV. CDR3 coding DNA: TGTGCCAGCAGCTCCCCGGCGGGGCACGGGGAGCTGTTTTTT. This translates into CASSSPAGHGELFF.